This passage covers 2 T cell receptor beta chains from one sample sequenced in a study of control samples from healthy donors and cancer patients. The method was immunoSEQ multiplex PCR; TCRdb's version includes in-frame clones alone and lacks a portion of them. Of around 180,000 clones in the sample, roughly 94% were seen once. Sequencing used blood. These receptors were obtained from a woman younger than 35 in good health.

The table lists this clone with a count of one. This chain joins TRBV2 and TRBJ2-1; D is perhaps TRBD1 (5 bases). V lost 4 bases to trimming and J lost 5 bases, with 9 bases between them. The CDR3 is 13 amino acids. Germline values: CDR1 SNHLY, CDR2 FYNNEI. The CDR3 reads CASSVSRDNEQFF. The CDR3 DNA reads as TGTGCCAGCAGTGTTAGCAGGGACAATGAGCAGTTCTTC.

The chain recombines TRBV6-4 with TRBJ1-2; TRBD1 aligns across 9 bases. In germline, CDR1 is MRHNA, CDR2 SNTAGT. CDR3 length: 14 amino acids. V trimming: 2 bases; J trimming: 8 bases; junction bases outside the gene matches: 6. In DNA, the CDR3 is TGTGCCAGCAGTGACCCGACAGGGGGTGGAGGCTACACCTTC. This sequence encodes CASSDPTGGGGYTF.